Shown below are 29 T cell receptor beta chains from a single sample sequenced in a study of tumor-infiltrating lymphocytes in primary liver carcinoma. The researchers produced TCR beta cDNA from around 0.5 ug total RNA with a constant-region primer. What produced the TCR beta libraries was three nested multiplex PCR rounds using slightly modified ARM-PCR. Amplification in the first two PCR rounds was performed using TRBV1-TRBV30 forward primers and a C-beta reverse primer for around 10 cycles each. From the multiplex PCR reads, TCRdb called clonotypes with MiXCR, one entry per CDR3 protein. The data show a few hundred thousand distinct CDR3 sequences, about three fifths seen once. For blood RNA, unsorted whole blood served as the source, and germline DNA was extracted too. The sequenced sample consisted of peripheral blood. Source of these receptors: a young woman with primary liver carcinoma and hepatitis B virus infection.

There are many counts of this clonotype. The CDR3 nucleotides read TGTGCCAGCAGCGATAGCGGGAGAGGAGAGACCCAGTACTTC. As protein: CASSDSGRGETQYF. V gene TRBV11-3 combines with J gene TRBJ2-5, with TRBD2 matching 9 bases. This CDR3 comprises 14 residues. Looked up from germline, CDR1 is SGHNT and CDR2 is YENEEA. The V gene end was trimmed by 5 bases and the J gene end by 4 bases; junction bases not matched to a gene: 5.

V usage is TRBV28 and J usage is TRBJ2-3, with D tentatively TRBD2 (6 bases). Germline V gives CDR1 MDHEN, CDR2 SYDVKM. Trimming cost V 0 bases and J 2 bases, with 12 bases left between them. The CDR3 consists of 16 residues. The CDR3 here is CASSLWGRGVTDTQYF. CDR3 bases: TGTGCCAGCAGTTTATGGGGGCGCGGGGTCACAGATACGCAGTATTTT.

This clonotype was counted a few times. This chain links TRBV28 with TRBJ1-5, with D unresolved. Germline V gene lookup returns CDR1 MDHEN and CDR2 SYDVKM. The CDR3 is 12 amino acids. Trimming stripped 5 bases from V and 8 bases from J, with 10 bases between. The CDR3 DNA is TGTGCCAGCAGTCAGTTCACGGAGCCCCAGCATTTT. This encodes CASSQFTEPQHF.

This clonotype was recorded many times. This chain links TRBV6-1 with TRBJ2-1; unclear D gene. The V gene's germline CDR1 is MNHNS and CDR2 SASEGT. Between the trimmed V and J ends, which lost 7 bases and 10 bases, there was a span of 11 bases. The CDR3 totals 11 residues. CDR3 sequence (DNA): TGTGCCAGCACCGCATTGAGGGAGCAGTTCTTC. Encoded protein: CASTALREQFF.

A few counts support this clonotype. The chain links TRBV12-3 or TRBV12-4 to TRBJ2-3; D unresolved. CDR3 size: 12 residues. Trimming pared 3 bases from V and 6 bases from J, leaving 7 bases between. The CDR3, as DNA: TGTGCCAGCAGTTTTAGTTCCGATACGCAGTATTTT. Translating it yields CASSFSSDTQYF.

The genes are TRBV13 and TRBJ2-1; D gene ambiguous. The germline gives CDR1 PRHDT, CDR2 FYEKMQ (reference sequence). Deletions cut 3 bases from V and 3 bases from J, with 9 bases between. The CDR3 is 14 amino acids. The CDR3 reads CASSFGPIYNEQFF. CDR3 nucleotides: TGTGCCAGCAGCTTCGGACCCATCTACAATGAGCAGTTCTTC.

CDR3 DNA: TGTGCCAGCAGTTACTCTTGGATGGCGAACACTGAAGCTTTCTTT. Protein sequence: CASSYSWMANTEAFF. V is TRBV6-5 and J is TRBJ1-1; no definite D call. V shed 0 bases and J shed 1 base, with 9 bases lying between them. Germline CDR1 reads MNHEY; CDR2 reads SVGAGI. The CDR3 contains 15 residues.

This clonotype was picked up one time. One end of the junction is discordant with germline, which a read error may explain. This chain uses TRBV11-2 with TRBJ1-5; TRBD1 matches 9 bases. This CDR3 comprises 16 residues. CDR1 is SGHAT and CDR2 is FQNNGV in the germline V gene. In DNA, the CDR3 is TGTGACAGCAGCCTAACAGGGGGCGCGGGCAATCGGCCCCAGCATTTT. Residues: CDSSLTGGAGNRPQHF.

This clonotype turned up a few times. The V call is TRBV12-3 or TRBV12-4, the J call TRBJ2-3, with D tentatively TRBD1 or TRBD2 (5 bases each). V dropped 6 bases and J dropped 7 bases, with 11 bases sitting between them. CDR3 length: 12 amino acids. CDR3 nucleotide sequence: TGTGCCAGCAGCAGCAGGGAGCATACGCAGTATTTT. Protein sequence: CASSSREHTQYF.

This clonotype was counted many times. The chain joins TRBV29-1 to TRBJ2-5; D may be TRBD1 (5 bases). CDR1 and CDR2 from the germline V gene are SQVTM and ANQGSEA. CDR3 length: 13 residues. Trimming took off 5 bases at V and 5 bases at J, with 15 bases between the two ends. As DNA, the CDR3 is TGCAGCGTTCCTTCGCAGGGCTGGGAGACCCAGTACTTC. As protein: CSVPSQGWETQYF. The variable domain in full, with the rest retrieved from reference TRBV29-1 and TRBJ2-5, is SAVISQKPSRDICQRGTSLTIQCQVDSQVTMMFWYRQQPGQSLTLIATANQGSEATYESGFVIDKFPISRPNLTFSTLTVSNMSPEDSSIYLCSVPSQGWETQYFGPGTRLLVL.

Comments on this clonotype: The germline gene is not matched at one end of the junction; a read error may be the cause. V usage is TRBV6-2 or TRBV6-3 and J usage is TRBJ2-2; TRBD2 is a possible D gene (6 bases). The CDR3 is 16 amino acids. Germline CDR1 and CDR2: MNHEY and SVGEGT. The CDR3, as DNA: TGTGCCAGCAGTTACGGTTGGGCTGAACACACCGGGGGGCTGTTTTTT. Amino acids: CASSYGWAEHTGGLFF.

The chain couples TRBV4-2 to TRBJ2-1; D unclear. The CDR3 runs 15 residues. Deletions cut 4 bases from V and 4 bases from J, with 14 bases between. CDR1 LGHNA and CDR2 YNFKEQ come from the germline V gene. DNA of the CDR3: TGTGCCAGCAGCCGAGATTGGTCACGTTACAATGAGCAGTTCTTC. Translated: CASSRDWSRYNEQFF.

The V gene is TRBV4-1, the J gene TRBJ1-6; no clear D gene. This CDR3 comprises 13 residues. The germline gives CDR1 MGHRA, CDR2 YSYEKL. With 8 bases removed from V and 5 bases from J, the gap between germline ends came to 10 bases. CDR3 nucleotides: TGCGCCAGCTGCGACATCAATAATTCACCCCTCCACTTT. Encoded protein: CASCDINNSPLHF.

This clonotype was seen only a few times. No conserved phenylalanine or tryptophan ends this CDR3, so it is likely a read error. The chain employs TRBV4-1 and TRBJ2-1; 9 nucleotides agree with TRBD1. Germline V gene data show CDR1 as MGHRA and CDR2 as YSYEKL. The CDR3 spans 16 residues. CDR3 loop: CASSQDPRQGENEQFL. CDR3 nucleotide sequence: TGCGCCAGTAGCCAAGATCCGAGACAGGGGGAGAATGAGCAGTTCTTG.

This clonotype was recorded many times. The chain has TRBV12-3 or TRBV12-4 and TRBJ2-5, with TRBD1 matching 8 bases. The CDR3 length is 14 residues. After removal of 4 bases from V and 1 base from J, the junction contained 2 bases not matched to a gene. The CDR3 sequence: CASSWGQAQETQYF. CDR3 DNA sequence: TGTGCCAGCAGTTGGGGACAGGCCCAAGAGACCCAGTACTTC.

This clonotype occurred many times. This chain joins TRBV6-5 and TRBJ2-3, with D unresolved. V lost 3 bases, J lost 2 bases, and 6 bases lay in between. Germline V CDR1 and CDR2: MNHEY, SVGAGI. The CDR3 covers 13 residues. For the CDR3, the DNA is TGTGCCAGCAGTTATTCCTTCACAGATACGCAGTATTTT. Translated, it gives CASSYSFTDTQYF.

The table lists this clonotype with a count of one. The rearrangement links TRBV15 to TRBJ2-2; no reliable D call. Germline CDR1 is LNHNV and CDR2 is YYDKDF (reference sequence). Trimming removed 1 base at V and 4 bases at J, with 7 bases between. The CDR3 length is 14 residues. CDR3 amino acids: CATSRGGSTGELFF. In DNA, the CDR3 is TGTGCCACCAGCAGAGGGGGTTCCACCGGGGAGCTGTTTTTT.

On this clonotype: Since the CDR3 does not end with the conserved phenylalanine or tryptophan, this likely comes from a read error. The chain couples TRBV6-6 to TRBJ2-7; no definite D call. The CDR3 is 12 residues long. Germline V CDR1 and CDR2: MNHNY, SVGAGI (reference sequence). CDR3: CASSYSYYEQYL. DNA for the CDR3: TGTGCTAGCAGTTACTCGTACTACGAGCAGTACCTC.

For the CDR3, the DNA is TGTGCCAGCAGGAGGGGCGACGGATCCTACGAGCAGTACTTC. It translates to CASRRGDGSYEQYF. The chain joins TRBV7-9 to TRBJ2-7; D may correspond to TRBD1 or TRBD2 (5 bases each). The V end was cut by 6 bases, the J end by 1 base, with 13 bases between. The germline gives CDR1 SEHNR, CDR2 FQNEAQ (reference sequence). The CDR3 has 14 residues.

A word on this clonotype: This may be a read error, as it is one base from a much larger clone. V gene TRBV29-1 combines with J gene TRBJ1-1; 8 bases align to TRBD1. Germline trimming cut 7 bases from V and 3 bases from J; bases unmatched to any gene: 7. The CDR3 length is 13 residues. CDR1 SQVTM and CDR2 ANQGSEA come from the germline V gene. The CDR3 coding sequence is TGCAGCGGCCGACAGGGGATGGACACTGAAGCTTTCTTT. It encodes CSGRQGMDTEAFF.

This clonotype was observed a handful of times. The V and J genes are TRBV5-4 and TRBJ2-2, with 12 bases fitting TRBD2. Germline-derived CDR1 and CDR2 are SGHNT and YYREEE (reference sequence). The length of the CDR3 is 21 residues. V was clipped by 0 bases and J by 1 base; unmatched bases: 13. CDR3 coding DNA: TGTGCCAGCAGCTTGGCCTCCGGAGGACTAGCGGGATGGGGGAACACCGGGGAGCTGTTTTTT. The encoded protein is CASSLASGGLAGWGNTGELFF.

This chain connects TRBV12-3 or TRBV12-4 to TRBJ2-7; 9 bases map to TRBD2. This CDR3 region has 16 residues. V was pared by 8 bases and J by 4 bases, with 15 bases of the junction left unmatched. The CDR3 reads CASGAGGKARYYEQYF. DNA for the CDR3: TGTGCCAGCGGGGCGGGAGGGAAAGCTCGATATTACGAGCAGTACTTC.

There are many counts of this clonotype. The V call is TRBV6-1, the J call TRBJ2-4; a weak D match, TRBD2 (5 bases). The CDR3 consists of 15 residues. Trimming removed 1 base at V and 0 bases at J, with 7 bases between. The germline V gene has CDR1 MNHNS and CDR2 SASEGT. The CDR3 sequence: CASSEGRLAKNIQYF. The CDR3 bases are TGTGCCAGCAGTGAAGGGAGGTTAGCCAAAAACATTCAGTACTTC.

A few counts support this clonotype. The V gene is TRBV5-4, the J gene TRBJ2-5, with TRBD2 as a possible D gene (6 bases). This CDR3 has 14 residues. Trimming pared 1 base from V and 4 bases from J, leaving 11 bases between. The germline gives CDR1 SGHNT, CDR2 YYREEE (reference sequence). CDR3 bases: TGTGCCAGCAGCTTGAATCTGGGACTAGAGACCCAGTACTTC. Translating it yields CASSLNLGLETQYF.

As for this clonotype: A much larger clone sits a single nucleotide away, making a read error possible. The V call is TRBV6-5, the J call TRBJ1-5; tentatively, D is TRBD1 (5 bases). Germline values: CDR1 MNHEY, CDR2 SVGAGI. CDR3 length: 17 amino acids. CDR3 DNA sequence: TGTGCCAGCAGTTCCGTAGGGACTGATCTTTTATCGCAGCCCCATCATTTT. It translates to CASSSVGTDLLSQPHHF.

Note on this clonotype: A much more abundant neighbour one base away suggests this may be a read error. The V gene is TRBV4-3, the J gene TRBJ1-5, with D unclear. Germline lookup yields CDR1 LGHNA and CDR2 YSLEER. The CDR3 extends over 15 amino acids. The CDR3 loop reads CASIQDVTPNQPQHF. In DNA form, the CDR3 reads TGCGCCAGCATCCAAGATGTTACTCCGAATCAGCCCCAGCATTTT.

The chain couples TRBV4-3 to TRBJ2-7; 8 bases are shared with TRBD2. The V gene end was trimmed by 1 base and the J gene end by 6 bases; junction bases not matched to a gene: 8. CDR1 and CDR2 from the germline V gene are LGHNA and YSLEER. The CDR3 covers 15 residues. The CDR3 region is CASSQAGSGIFEQYF. The CDR3, as DNA: TGCGCCAGCAGCCAAGCCGGTAGCGGGATATTCGAGCAGTACTTC.

Turning to this clonotype: Just one base apart from a much larger clone, this may be a read error. V is TRBV29-1 and J is TRBJ2-1; D ambiguous. The CDR3 totals 10 residues. CDR1 is SQVTM and CDR2 is ANQGSEA in the germline V gene. The CDR3 loop reads CSVATNGQFF. The CDR3 DNA reads TGCAGCGTTGCCACGAATGGGCAGTTCTTC.

This clonotype has a count of ten or more. The chain joins TRBV29-1 to TRBJ2-3, with 12 bases lining up with TRBD2. Germline CDR1 SQVTM, CDR2 ANQGSEA. V shed 4 bases and J 1 base; nucleotides not matched to a gene: 6. The CDR3 sequence is 16 residues long. The CDR3 protein is CSVGTSGMGGTDTQYF. The CDR3 nucleotides read TGCAGCGTTGGGACTAGCGGGATGGGTGGCACAGATACGCAGTATTTT.